This TCR beta chain was sequenced in a study of T cell changes during pregnancy in multiple sclerosis. Using immunoSEQ multiplex PCR, the repertoire was profiled, and TCRdb retains in-frame clones only, with some absent. The sample shows approximately 16,000 clones, approximately 80% of them seen only once. Germline V lookup: CDR1 MRHNA, CDR2 SNTAGT. The length of the CDR3 is 15 residues. J gave up 1 base and V 6 bases, and 4 bases lay outside the gene matches. This chain connects TRBV6-4 to TRBJ2-3, with 10 bases that match TRBD2. The sequence was collected from a female donor in good health, enrolled as a control in a pregnancy study. The sequencing used CD8+ T cells from peripheral blood mononuclear cells, collected after pregnancy. CDR3 DNA sequence: TGTGCCAGCAGCTTAGCGGGAGGAGGCACAGATACGCAGTATTTT. This translates into CASSLAGGGTDTQYF.